The sample holds a few counts of the clone carrying this T cell receptor (beta chain). The sample comes from a study of human T cells and chemical hapten exposure. Study details: A 2 cm by 2 cm inner upper arm patch received 2% DPC for sensitization. While the approximately 23-week study was under way, patients received diphenylcyclopropenone on the scalp every week. On the upper back, patch tests were applied with 0.01% DPC and read at 6 days.

Germline trimming cut 5 bases from V and 4 bases from J; bases unmatched to any gene: 5. The CDR3 totals 14 residues. Germline V gives CDR1 SEHNR, CDR2 FQNEAQ (reference sequence). Described time point: patch test 2, 6 weeks after DPC sensitization. Treatment indicated: therapeutic diphenylcyclopropenone sensitization with weekly scalp DPC. Original methodology: Counting gave a median of roughly 100,000 TCRs per sample, with values ranging from about 23,224 to 700,000. Using its own MiXCR run on the RACE reads, TCRdb lists one record per CDR3 protein. The V and J calls reflect TCRdb's pipeline rather than the authors' work. Among about 96,000 distinct CDR3 sequences listed, approximately 8.6% were seen once.

The sequencing used whole blood, collected in connection with sensitization to the hapten diphenylcyclopropenone (DPC). The V and J genes are TRBV7-9 and TRBJ2-5; 9 nucleotides line up with TRBD1. The receptor comes from a woman aged 40 to 50 with alopecia areata. Some clones in this sample may be carry-over from other donors' samples. In DNA, the CDR3 is TGTGCCAGCAGCCTTGGGACAGGGAGAGAGACCCAGTACTTC. Its translation: CASSLGTGRETQYF.